This TCR beta chain originates from a study of Ad26.COV2.S vaccination and SARS-CoV-2 variants. As for the study in general: Administration of Ad26.COV2.S was intramuscular, either once or twice 56 days apart.

Study results and limitations: Recipients of either vaccine or placebo displayed similar breadth of non-spike TCRs.

This clone has only one observation. The antigen is undetermined. Clones were sequenced by immunoSEQ multiplex PCR, and TCRdb holds only the in-frame ones, with some missing. The table shows around 300,000 clones, with 88% occurring only once. The treatment was: around 19 received Ad26.COV2.S at low or high dose, single or two shots; about 5 received placebo; per-sample allocation not given. Repertoires come from day 63 after the first vaccine or placebo injection. Whoever gave the sample was an adult aged 18-55 years in Boston. The sequenced sample was peripheral blood, obtained in a trial of Ad26.COV2.S vaccine versus placebo. The source is a person between 18 and 65 years old who received the Ad26.COV2.S COVID-19 vaccine or a placebo.

CDR3 loop: CASSLLSGTGFYEQYF. Here the CDR3 DNA reads TGTGCCAGCAGCTTACTATCTGGGACAGGGTTCTACGAGCAGTACTTC. V usage is TRBV13 and J usage is TRBJ2-7; TRBD1 matches 9 bases. This CDR3 spans 16 amino acids. CDR1 and CDR2 from the germline V gene are PRHDT and FYEKMQ (reference sequence). V trimming: 2 bases; J trimming: 3 bases; junction bases outside the gene matches: 8.